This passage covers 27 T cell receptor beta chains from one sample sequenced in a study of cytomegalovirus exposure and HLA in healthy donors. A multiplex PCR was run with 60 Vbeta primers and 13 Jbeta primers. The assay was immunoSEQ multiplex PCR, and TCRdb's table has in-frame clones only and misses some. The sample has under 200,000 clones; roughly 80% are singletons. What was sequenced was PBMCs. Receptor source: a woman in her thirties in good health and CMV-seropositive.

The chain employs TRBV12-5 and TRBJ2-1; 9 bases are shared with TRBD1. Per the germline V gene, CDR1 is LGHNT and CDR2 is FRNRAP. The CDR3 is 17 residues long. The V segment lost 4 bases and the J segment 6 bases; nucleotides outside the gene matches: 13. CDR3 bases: TGTGCTAGTGGTTCGCAATTCACGGGACAGGGTGCCAATGAGCAGTTCTTC. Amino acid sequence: CASGSQFTGQGANEQFF. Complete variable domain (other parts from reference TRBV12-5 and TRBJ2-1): DARVTQTPRHKVTEMGQEVTMRCQPILGHNTVFWYRQTMMQGLELLAYFRNRAPLDDSGMPKDRFSAEMPDATLATLKIQPSEPRDSAVYFCASGSQFTGQGANEQFFGPGTRLTVL.

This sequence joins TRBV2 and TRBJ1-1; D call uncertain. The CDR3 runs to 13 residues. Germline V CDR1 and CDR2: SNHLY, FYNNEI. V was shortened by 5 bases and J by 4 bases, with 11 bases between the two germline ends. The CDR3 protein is CASSSEVGTEAFF. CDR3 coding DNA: TGTGCCAGCAGTTCCGAGGTGGGCACTGAAGCTTTCTTT.

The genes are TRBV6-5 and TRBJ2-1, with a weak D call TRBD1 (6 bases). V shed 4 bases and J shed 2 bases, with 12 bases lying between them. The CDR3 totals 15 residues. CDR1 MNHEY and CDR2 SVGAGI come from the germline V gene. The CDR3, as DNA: TGTGCCAGCAGTTTTTACAGGGTCCCCTACAATGAGCAGTTCTTC. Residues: CASSFYRVPYNEQFF.

The CDR3 nucleotides read TGTGCCAGTAGGAGACAGGGGACGAACACTGAAGCTTTCTTT. Translation gives CASRRQGTNTEAFF. V is TRBV19 and J is TRBJ1-1, with 8 bases lining up with TRBD1. CDR1 is LNHDA, CDR2 SQIVND, per germline (reference sequence). With 6 bases clipped from V and 1 base from J, the junction kept 4 bases outside the gene matches. The CDR3 covers 14 residues.

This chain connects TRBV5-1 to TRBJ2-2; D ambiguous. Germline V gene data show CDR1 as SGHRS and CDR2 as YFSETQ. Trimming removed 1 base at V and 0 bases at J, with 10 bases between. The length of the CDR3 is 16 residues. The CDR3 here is CASSLYGGSNTGELFF. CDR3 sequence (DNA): TGCGCCAGCAGCTTGTATGGCGGATCGAACACCGGGGAGCTGTTTTTT.

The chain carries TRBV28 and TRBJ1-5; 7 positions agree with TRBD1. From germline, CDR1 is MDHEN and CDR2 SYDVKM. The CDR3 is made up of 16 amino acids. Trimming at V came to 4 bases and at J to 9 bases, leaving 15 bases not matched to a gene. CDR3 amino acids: CASSYRGPLITGPQHF. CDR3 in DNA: TGTGCCAGCAGTTACAGGGGACCCTTAATTACAGGGCCCCAGCATTTT.

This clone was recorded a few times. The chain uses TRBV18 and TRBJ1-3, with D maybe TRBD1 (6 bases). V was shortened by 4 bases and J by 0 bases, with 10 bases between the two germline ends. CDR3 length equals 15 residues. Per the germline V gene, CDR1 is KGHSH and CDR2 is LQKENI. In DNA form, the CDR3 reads TGTGCCAGCTCACGATTGACAGGCTCTGGAAACACCATATATTTT. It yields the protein CASSRLTGSGNTIYF.

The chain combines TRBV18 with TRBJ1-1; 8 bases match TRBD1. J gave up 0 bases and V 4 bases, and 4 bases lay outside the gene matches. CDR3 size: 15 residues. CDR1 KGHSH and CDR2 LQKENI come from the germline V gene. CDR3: CASSRGQGMNTEAFF. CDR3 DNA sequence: TGTGCCAGCTCACGCGGACAGGGTATGAACACTGAAGCTTTCTTT.

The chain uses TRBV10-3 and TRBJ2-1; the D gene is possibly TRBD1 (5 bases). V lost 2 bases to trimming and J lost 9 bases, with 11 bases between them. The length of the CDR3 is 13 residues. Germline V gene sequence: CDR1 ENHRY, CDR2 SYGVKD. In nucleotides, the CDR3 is TGTGCCATCAGTGAGAATTGGGGCGGTGAGCAGTTCTTC. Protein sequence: CAISENWGGEQFF.

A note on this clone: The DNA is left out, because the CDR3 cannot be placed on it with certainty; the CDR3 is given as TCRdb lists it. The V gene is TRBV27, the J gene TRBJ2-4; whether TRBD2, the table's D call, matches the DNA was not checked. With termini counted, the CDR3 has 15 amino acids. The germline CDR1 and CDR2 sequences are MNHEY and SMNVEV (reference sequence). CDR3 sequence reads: CASSSSGLAKNIQYF.

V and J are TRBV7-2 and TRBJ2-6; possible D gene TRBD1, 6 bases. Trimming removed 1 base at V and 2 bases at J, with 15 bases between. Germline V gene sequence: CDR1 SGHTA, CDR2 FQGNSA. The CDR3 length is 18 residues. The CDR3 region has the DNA TGTGCCAGCAGCTTAGTAGGGGGACACACACCTGGGGCCAACGTCCTGACTTTC. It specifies CASSLVGGHTPGANVLTF.

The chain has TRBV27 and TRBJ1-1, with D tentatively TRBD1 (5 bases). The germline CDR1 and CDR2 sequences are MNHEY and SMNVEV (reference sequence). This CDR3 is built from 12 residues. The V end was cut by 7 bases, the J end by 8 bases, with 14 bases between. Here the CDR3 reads CASTQRGEEAFF. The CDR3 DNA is TGTGCCAGCACCCAACGGGGGGAGGAAGCTTTCTTT.

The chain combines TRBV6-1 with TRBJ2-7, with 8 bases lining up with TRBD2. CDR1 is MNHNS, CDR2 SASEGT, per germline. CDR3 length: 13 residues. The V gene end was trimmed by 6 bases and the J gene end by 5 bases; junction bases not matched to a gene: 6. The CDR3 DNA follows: TGTGCCAGCAGGAGCGGGGGAGGCAACGAGCAGTACTTC. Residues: CASRSGGGNEQYF.

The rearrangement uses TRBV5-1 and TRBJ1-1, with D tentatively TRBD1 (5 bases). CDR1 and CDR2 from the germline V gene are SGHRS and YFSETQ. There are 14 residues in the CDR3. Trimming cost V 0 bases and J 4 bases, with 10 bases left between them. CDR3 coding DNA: TGCGCCAGCAGCTTGGGACAGTATCTCACTGAAGCTTTCTTT. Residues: CASSLGQYLTEAFF.

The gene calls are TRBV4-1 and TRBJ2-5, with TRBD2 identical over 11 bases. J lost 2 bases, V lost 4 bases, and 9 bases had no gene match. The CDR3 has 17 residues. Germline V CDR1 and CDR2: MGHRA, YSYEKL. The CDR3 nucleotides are TGCGCCAGCAGCCCCCTCGGGACTAGCGGCGAACAAGAGACCCAGTACTTC. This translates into CASSPLGTSGEQETQYF.

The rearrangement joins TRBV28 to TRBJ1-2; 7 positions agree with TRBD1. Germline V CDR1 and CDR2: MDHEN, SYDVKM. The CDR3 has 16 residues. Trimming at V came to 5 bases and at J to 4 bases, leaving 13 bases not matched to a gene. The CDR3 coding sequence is TGTGCCAGCAGTCCCTATCAGGGACAGAGGCCCTATGGCTACACCTTC. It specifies CASSPYQGQRPYGYTF.

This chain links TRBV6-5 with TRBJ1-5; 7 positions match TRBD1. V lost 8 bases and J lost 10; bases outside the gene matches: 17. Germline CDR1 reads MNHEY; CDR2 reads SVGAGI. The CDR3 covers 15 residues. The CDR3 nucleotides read TGTGCCAGCCCTAGGGACAGCTCAGATACGGACCCCCAGCATTTT. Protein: CASPRDSSDTDPQHF.

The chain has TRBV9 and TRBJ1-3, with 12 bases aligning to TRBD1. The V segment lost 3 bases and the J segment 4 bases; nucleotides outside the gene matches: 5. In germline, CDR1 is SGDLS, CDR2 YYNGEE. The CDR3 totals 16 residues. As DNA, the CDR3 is TGTGCCAGCAGCGCGGGACAGGGGGCTGAAGGAAACACCATATATTTT. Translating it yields CASSAGQGAEGNTIYF.

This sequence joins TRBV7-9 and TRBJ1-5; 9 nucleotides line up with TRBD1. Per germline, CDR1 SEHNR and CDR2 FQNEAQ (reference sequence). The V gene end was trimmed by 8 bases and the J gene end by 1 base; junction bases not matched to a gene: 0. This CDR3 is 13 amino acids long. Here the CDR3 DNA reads TGTGCCAGCGACAGGGGGAGCAATCAGCCCCAGCATTTT. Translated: CASDRGSNQPQHF.

This CDR3 reads CASSYLTGGTEAFF. In nucleotides, the CDR3 is TGCGCCAGCAGCTACTTAACAGGGGGCACTGAAGCTTTCTTT. This chain uses TRBV5-1 with TRBJ1-1, with 8 bases fitting TRBD1. J lost 4 bases, V lost 3 bases, and 5 bases had no gene match. This CDR3 contains 14 residues. Germline-derived CDR1 and CDR2 are SGHRS and YFSETQ. Drawing the rest from reference TRBV5-1 and TRBJ1-1, the complete variable domain is KAGVTQTPRYLIKTRGQQVTLSCSPISGHRSVSWYQQTPGQGLQFLFEYFSETQRNKGNFPGRFSGRQFSNSRSEMNVSTLELGDSALYLCASSYLTGGTEAFFGQGTRLTVV.

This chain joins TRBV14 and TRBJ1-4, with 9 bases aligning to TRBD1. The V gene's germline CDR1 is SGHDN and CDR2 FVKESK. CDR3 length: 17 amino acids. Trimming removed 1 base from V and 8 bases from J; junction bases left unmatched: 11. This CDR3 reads CASSQGYANRGPEKLFF. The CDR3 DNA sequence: TGTGCCAGCAGCCAAGGGTACGCAAACAGGGGGCCAGAAAAACTGTTTTTT.

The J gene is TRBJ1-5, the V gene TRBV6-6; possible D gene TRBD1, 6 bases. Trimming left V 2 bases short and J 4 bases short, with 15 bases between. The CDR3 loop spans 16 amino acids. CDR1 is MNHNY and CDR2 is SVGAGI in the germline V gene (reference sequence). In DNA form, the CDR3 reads TGTGCCAGCAGTTACAACAGGGCGGTAAATAATCAGCCCCAGCATTTT. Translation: CASSYNRAVNNQPQHF.

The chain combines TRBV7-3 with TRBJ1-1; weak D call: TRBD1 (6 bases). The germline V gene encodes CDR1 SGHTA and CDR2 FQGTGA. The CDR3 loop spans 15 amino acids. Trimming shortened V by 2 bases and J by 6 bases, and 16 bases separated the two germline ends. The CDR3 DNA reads TGTGCCAGCAGCTTATCTCAGGGGCCGAGCTCTGAAGCTTTCTTT. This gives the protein CASSLSQGPSSEAFF.

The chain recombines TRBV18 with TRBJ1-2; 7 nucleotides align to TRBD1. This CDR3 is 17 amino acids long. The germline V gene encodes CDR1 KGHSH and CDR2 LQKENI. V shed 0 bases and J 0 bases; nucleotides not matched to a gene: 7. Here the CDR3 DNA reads TGTGCCAGCTCACCACCACCCGGGGACAGACCTAACTATGGCTACACCTTC. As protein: CASSPPPGDRPNYGYTF.

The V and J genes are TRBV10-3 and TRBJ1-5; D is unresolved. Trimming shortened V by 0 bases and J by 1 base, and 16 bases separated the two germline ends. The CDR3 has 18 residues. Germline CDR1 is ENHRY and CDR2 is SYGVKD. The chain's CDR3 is CAISESSSRGLSNQPQHF. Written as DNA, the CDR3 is TGTGCCATCAGTGAGTCTAGTTCGAGAGGTTTGAGCAATCAGCCCCAGCATTTT.

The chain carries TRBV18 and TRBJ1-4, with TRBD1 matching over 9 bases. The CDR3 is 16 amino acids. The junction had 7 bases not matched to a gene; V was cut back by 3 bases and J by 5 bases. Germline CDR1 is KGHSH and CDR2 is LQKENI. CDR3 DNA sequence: TGTGCCAGCTCACCGAGAACCGGGACAGGGAATGAAAAACTGTTTTTT. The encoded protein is CASSPRTGTGNEKLFF.

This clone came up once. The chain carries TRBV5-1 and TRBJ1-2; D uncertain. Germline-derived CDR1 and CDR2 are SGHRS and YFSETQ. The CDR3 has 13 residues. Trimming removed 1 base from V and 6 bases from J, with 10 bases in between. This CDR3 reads CASSLYSGNGYTF. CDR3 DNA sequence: TGCGCCAGCAGCTTGTACAGTGGAAATGGCTACACCTTC.